This entry concerns a single TCR beta chain. Its antigen is unknown. Libraries were prepared by immunoSEQ multiplex PCR; TCRdb keeps only in-frame clonotypes and omits some of them. The sample records about 870,000 clones, about 91% being singletons. Naive CD8 cells lacked CD45RO, underwent positive selection for CCR7 and left out terminally differentiated effector memory CD45RA+ cells. The data derive from a study of shared clonotypes between healthy human individuals. Points from the study as a whole: Naive subsets usually exceeded memory subsets in estimated richness.

CDR3 size: 13 residues. Between the trimmed V and J ends, which lost 5 bases and 5 bases, there was a span of 10 bases. Germline assignment: CDR1 SGHAT and CDR2 FQNNGV. The sequence was collected from a young man in good health. The J gene is TRBJ2-1, the V gene TRBV11-2; no reliable D call. The sample consisted of naive CD8+ T cells sorted from blood. CDR3 residues: CASSGDWDNEQFF. The CDR3 nucleotides read TGTGCCAGCAGCGGTGACTGGGACAATGAGCAGTTCTTC.